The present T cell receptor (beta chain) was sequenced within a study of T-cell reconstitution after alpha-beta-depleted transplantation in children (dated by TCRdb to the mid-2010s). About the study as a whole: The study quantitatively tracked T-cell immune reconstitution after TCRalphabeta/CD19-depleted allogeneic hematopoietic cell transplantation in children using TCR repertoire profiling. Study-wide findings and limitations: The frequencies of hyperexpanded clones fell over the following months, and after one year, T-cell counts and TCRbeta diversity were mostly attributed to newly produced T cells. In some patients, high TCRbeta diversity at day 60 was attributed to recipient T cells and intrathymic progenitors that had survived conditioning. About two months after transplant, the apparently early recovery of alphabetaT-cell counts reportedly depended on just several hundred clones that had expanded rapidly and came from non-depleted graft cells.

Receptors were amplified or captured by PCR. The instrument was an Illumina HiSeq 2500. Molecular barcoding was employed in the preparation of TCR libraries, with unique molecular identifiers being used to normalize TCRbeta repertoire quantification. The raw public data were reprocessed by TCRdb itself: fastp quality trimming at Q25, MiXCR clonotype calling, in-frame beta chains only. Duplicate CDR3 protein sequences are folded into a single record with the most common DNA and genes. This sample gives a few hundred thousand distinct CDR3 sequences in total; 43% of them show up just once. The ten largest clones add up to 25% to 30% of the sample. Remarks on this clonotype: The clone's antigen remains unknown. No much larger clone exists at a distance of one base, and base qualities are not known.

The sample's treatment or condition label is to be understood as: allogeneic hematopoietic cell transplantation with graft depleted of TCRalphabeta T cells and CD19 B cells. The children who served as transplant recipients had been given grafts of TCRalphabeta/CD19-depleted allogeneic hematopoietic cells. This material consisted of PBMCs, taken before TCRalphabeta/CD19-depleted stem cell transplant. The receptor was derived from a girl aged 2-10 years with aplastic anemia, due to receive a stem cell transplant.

The CDR3 protein: CSAEGGLAGVRLAEQYF. The DNA reads TGCAGTGCGGAGGGGGGACTAGCGGGAGTTCGGCTAGCCGAGCAGTACTTC. The receptor chain draws on TRBV20-1 and TRBJ2-7; TRBD2 fits 14 bases in the junction. The junction shows trimming of 6 bases on V and 6 bases on J, and the gene matches do not reach 16 bases of it. The CDR3, cysteine through phenylalanine, is 17 amino acids long. Of all the DNA, just the CDR3 is kept, 51 bases in frame from base 1. Reading the germline V gene (reference sequence) gives CDR1 DFQATT and CDR2 SNEGSKA.